The sample holds one count of the clone carrying this T cell receptor (beta chain). Its target is not known. The PCR was carried out with 60 Vbeta primers and 13 Jbeta primers. Method: immunoSEQ multiplex PCR; TCRdb's copy keeps in-frame clones and lacks some. The sample has under 300,000 clones, 86% seen once. These data belong to a study of cytomegalovirus exposure and HLA in healthy donors. Study conclusions and caveats: The availability of immune exposure information extended only to CMV serostatus. In a later analysis, donors in an Asian-associated ancestry cluster reportedly had fewer N-insertions in productive TCRs than the cohort mean. Associated with cytomegalovirus, according to the listing, were 150 to 200 TCR beta chains.

Sequenced input: PBMCs. The receptor comes from a middle-aged man in good health and CMV-seropositive.

The DNA of the CDR3 is TGTGCCAGCTCACCACCGATGCCGCTAATGAACACTGAAGCTTTCTTT. This codes for CASSPPMPLMNTEAFF. The chain is built from TRBV18 and TRBJ1-1; D unclear. The V end was cut by 0 bases, the J end by 0 bases, with 11 bases between. The germline gives CDR1 KGHSH, CDR2 LQKENI. The CDR3 totals 16 residues. The entire variable domain, with the rest obtained from reference TRBV18 and TRBJ1-1, is as follows: NAGVMQNPRHLVRRRGQEARLRCSPMKGHSHVYWYRQLPEEGLKFMVYLQKENIIDESGMPKERFSAEFPKEGPSILRIQQVVRGDSAAYFCASSPPMPLMNTEAFFGQGTRLTVV.